This T cell receptor beta chain is drawn from a study of patients and donors after allogeneic stem cell transplantation. TCRdb reprocessed the RT-PCR reads via MiXCR and lists one record per CDR3 protein. Among about 960,000 distinct CDR3 sequences listed, around 17% were seen once. The TCR was taken from a human donor who was either an allogeneic HSCT recipient or a stem cell or donor lymphocyte infusion donor (not recorded which). It is not recorded whose cells these are; they may come from a transplant donor. The sequenced sample was blood, either unsorted or a sorted T cell fraction (not recorded which).

The CDR3 loop reads CASSLGAGWPYGYTF. Written as DNA, the CDR3 is TGTGCCAGCAGTTTAGGAGCAGGTTGGCCTTATGGCTACACCTTC. V usage is TRBV27 and J usage is TRBJ1-2; D remains ambiguous. Per the germline V gene, CDR1 is MNHEY and CDR2 is SMNVEV (reference sequence). The CDR3 sequence is 15 residues long. Trimming took off 2 bases at V and 5 bases at J, with 15 bases between the two ends.